This T cell receptor (beta chain) was captured by sequencing in a study of neoadjuvant anti-PD-1 for oral cavity cancer. Across the whole study: Around day 43, patients without progression received a fourth nivolumab dose before surgery.

This CDR3 is 15 amino acids long. Germline lookup yields CDR1 KGHSH and CDR2 LQKENI. Trimming pared 3 bases from V and 0 bases from J, leaving 9 bases between. As regards this clone: The antigen is unknown.

The study's findings and limits: PBMC Gini-index clonality exceeded responders' in non-responders post-nivolumab. Higher pretreatment blood Treg/Th17 ratios correlated with higher pretreatment blood and lower post-treatment tumor TCRbeta clonality.

Sequencing was performed with immunoSEQ multiplex PCR; in TCRdb, only in-frame clones are kept and a portion is missing. Of tens of thousands of clones in the sample, around 83% are singletons; the top ten hold more than 3%. The sample in question was PBMCs, obtained before nivolumab (anti-PD-1) treatment. The chain combines TRBV18 with TRBJ1-3; tentatively, D is TRBD1 (5 bases). The sequence was obtained from a person aged 35-79 years with oral cavity squamous cell carcinoma. CDR3 residues: CASSPGAASGNTIYF. The CDR3 region has the DNA TGTGCCAGCTCACCCGGGGCAGCCTCTGGAAACACCATATATTTT.